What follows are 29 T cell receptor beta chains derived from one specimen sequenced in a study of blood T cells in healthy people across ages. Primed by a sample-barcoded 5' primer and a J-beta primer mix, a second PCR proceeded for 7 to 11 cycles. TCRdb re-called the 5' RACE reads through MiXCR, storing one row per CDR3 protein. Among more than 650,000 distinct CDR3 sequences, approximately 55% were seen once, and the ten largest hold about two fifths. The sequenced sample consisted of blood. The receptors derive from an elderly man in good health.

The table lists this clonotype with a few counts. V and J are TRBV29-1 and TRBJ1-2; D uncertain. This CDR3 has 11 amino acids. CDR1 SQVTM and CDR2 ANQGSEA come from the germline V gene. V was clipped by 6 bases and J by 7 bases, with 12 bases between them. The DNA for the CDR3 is TGCAGCGTGAAGACTCACCCTGGCTACACCTTC. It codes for CSVKTHPGYTF.

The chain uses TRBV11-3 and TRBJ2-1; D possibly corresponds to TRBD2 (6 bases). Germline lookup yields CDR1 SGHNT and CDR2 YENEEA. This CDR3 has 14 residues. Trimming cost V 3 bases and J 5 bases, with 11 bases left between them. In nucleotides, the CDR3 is TGTGCCAGCAGCTTTGCGGGACTGCACAATGAGCAGTTCTTC. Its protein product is CASSFAGLHNEQFF.

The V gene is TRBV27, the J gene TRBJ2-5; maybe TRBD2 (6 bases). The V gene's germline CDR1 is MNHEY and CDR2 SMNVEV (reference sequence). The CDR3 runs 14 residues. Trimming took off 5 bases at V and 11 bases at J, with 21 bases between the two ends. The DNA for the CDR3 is TGTGCCAGCAGTCAACCGGGAGCTTCGGGTGAGCAGTACTTC. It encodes CASSQPGASGEQYF.

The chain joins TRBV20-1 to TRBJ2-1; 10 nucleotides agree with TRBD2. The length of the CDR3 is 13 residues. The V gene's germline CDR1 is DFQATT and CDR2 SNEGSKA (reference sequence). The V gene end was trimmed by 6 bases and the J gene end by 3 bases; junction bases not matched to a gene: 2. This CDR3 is CSAPSGSYNEQFF. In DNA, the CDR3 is TGCAGTGCCCCTAGCGGGAGCTACAATGAGCAGTTCTTC.

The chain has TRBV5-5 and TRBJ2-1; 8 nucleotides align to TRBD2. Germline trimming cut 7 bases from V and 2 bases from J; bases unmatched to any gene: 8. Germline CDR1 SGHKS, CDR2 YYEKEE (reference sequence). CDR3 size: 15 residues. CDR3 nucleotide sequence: TGTGCCAGCGGCGAGCGGGAGAGGACCTACAATGAGCAGTTCTTC. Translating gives CASGERERTYNEQFF.

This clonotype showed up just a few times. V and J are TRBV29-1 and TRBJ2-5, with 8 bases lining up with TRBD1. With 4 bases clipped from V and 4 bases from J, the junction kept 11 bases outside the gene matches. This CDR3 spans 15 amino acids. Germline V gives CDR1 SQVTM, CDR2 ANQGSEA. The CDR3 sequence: CSVGGQGRLGETQYF. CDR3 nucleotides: TGCAGCGTTGGCGGACAGGGACGCCTGGGAGAGACCCAGTACTTC.

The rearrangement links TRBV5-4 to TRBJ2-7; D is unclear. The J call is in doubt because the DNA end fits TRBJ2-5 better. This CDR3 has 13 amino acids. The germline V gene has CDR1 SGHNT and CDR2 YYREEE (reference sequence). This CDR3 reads CASSPPRHETQYF. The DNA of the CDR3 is TGTGCCAGCAGCCCCCCCCGGCATGAGACCCAGTACTTC.

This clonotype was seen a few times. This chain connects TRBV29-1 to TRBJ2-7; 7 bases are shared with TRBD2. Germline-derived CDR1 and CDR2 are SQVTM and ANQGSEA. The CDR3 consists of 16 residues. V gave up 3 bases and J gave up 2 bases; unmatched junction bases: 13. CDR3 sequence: CSVDDLGRAGTYEQYF. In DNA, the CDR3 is TGCAGCGTTGATGACTTGGGTAGAGCGGGGACCTACGAGCAGTACTTC.

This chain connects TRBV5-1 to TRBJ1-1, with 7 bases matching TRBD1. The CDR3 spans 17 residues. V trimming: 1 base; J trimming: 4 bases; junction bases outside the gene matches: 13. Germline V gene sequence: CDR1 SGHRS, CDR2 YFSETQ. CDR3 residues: CASSLSYRGGVGTEAFF. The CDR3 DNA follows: TGCGCCAGCAGCTTGTCTTACAGGGGCGGGGTTGGCACTGAAGCTTTCTTT.

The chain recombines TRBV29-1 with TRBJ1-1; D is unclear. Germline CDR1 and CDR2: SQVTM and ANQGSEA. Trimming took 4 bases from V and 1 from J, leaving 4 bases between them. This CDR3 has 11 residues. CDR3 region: CSVGRNTEAFF. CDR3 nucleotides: TGCAGCGTTGGCAGGAACACTGAAGCTTTCTTT.

The CDR3 region has the DNA TGCAGTGCTCCCGATCAGAACACTGAAGCTTTCTTT. It codes for CSAPDQNTEAFF. This chain links TRBV20-1 with TRBJ1-1; D unresolved. The CDR3 runs to 12 residues. Trimming left V 5 bases short and J 1 base short, with 8 bases between. Germline V gene data show CDR1 as DFQATT and CDR2 as SNEGSKA (reference sequence).

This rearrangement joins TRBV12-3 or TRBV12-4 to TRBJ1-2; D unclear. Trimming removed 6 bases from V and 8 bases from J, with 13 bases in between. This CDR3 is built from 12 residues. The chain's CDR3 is CASSQQSPGYTF. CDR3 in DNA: TGTGCCAGCAGCCAGCAGAGCCCCGGCTACACCTTC.

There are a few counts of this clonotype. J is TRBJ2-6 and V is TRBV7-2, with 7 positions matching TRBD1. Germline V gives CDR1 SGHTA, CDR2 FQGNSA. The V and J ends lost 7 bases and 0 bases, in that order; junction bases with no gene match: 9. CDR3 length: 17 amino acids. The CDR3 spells CASIPGQPVSGANVLTF. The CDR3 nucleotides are TGTGCCAGCATCCCGGGACAGCCCGTCTCTGGGGCCAACGTCCTGACTTTC.

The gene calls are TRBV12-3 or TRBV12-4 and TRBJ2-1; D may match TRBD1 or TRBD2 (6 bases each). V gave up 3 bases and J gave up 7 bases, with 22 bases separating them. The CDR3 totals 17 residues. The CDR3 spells CASSFETGPGANNEQFF. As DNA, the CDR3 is TGTGCCAGCAGTTTCGAGACGGGACCGGGGGCCAATAATGAGCAGTTCTTC.

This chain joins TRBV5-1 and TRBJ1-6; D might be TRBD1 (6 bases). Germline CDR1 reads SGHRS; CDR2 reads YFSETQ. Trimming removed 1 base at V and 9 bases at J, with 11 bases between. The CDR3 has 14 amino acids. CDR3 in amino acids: CASSLLQGGSPLHF. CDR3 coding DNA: TGCGCCAGCAGCTTGTTACAGGGCGGTTCACCCCTCCACTTT. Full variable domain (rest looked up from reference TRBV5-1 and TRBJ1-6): KAGVTQTPRYLIKTRGQQVTLSCSPISGHRSVSWYQQTPGQGLQFLFEYFSETQRNKGNFPGRFSGRQFSNSRSEMNVSTLELGDSALYLCASSLLQGGSPLHFGNGTRLTVT.

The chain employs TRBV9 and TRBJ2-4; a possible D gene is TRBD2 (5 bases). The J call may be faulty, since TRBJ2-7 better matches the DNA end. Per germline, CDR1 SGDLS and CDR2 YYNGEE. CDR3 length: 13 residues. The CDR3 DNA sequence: TGTGCCAGCAGCGCCCCGGGGTCCTACGAGCAGTACTTC. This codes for CASSAPGSYEQYF.

DNA for the CDR3: TGTGCCAGCAGTCCGTCAGGGGACAGCTCCTACGAGCAGTACTTC. As protein: CASSPSGDSSYEQYF. The V gene is TRBV6-5, the J gene TRBJ2-7, with 7 bases matching TRBD1. V gave up 5 bases and J gave up 0 bases; unmatched junction bases: 7. The CDR3 contains 15 residues. Per the germline V gene, CDR1 is MNHEY and CDR2 is SVGAGI.

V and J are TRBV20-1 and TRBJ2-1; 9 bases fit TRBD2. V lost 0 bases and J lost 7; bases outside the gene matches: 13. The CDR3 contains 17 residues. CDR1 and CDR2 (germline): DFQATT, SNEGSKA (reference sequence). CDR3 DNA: TGCAGTGCTAGAGATAGTAGGCCTAGCGGGAATGAAAATGAGCAGTTCTTC. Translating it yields CSARDSRPSGNENEQFF.

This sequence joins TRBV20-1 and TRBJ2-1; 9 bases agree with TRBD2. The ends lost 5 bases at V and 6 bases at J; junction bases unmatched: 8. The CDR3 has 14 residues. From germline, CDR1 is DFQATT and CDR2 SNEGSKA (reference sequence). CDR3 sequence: CSAVREGQINEQFF. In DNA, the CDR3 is TGCAGTGCTGTGCGGGAGGGCCAAATCAATGAGCAGTTCTTC.

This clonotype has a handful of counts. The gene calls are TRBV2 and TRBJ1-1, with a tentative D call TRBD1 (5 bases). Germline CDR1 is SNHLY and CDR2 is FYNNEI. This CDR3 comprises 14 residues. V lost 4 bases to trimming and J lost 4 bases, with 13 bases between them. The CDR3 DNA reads TGTGCCAGCAGTGTGGGAGGGAGGGGCACTGAAGCTTTCTTT. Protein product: CASSVGGRGTEAFF.

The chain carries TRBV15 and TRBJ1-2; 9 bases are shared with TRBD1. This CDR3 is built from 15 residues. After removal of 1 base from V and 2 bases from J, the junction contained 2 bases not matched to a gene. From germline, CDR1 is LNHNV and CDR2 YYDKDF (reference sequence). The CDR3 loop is CATSRADRGNYGYTF. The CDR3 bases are TGTGCCACCAGCAGAGCCGACAGGGGGAACTATGGCTACACCTTC.

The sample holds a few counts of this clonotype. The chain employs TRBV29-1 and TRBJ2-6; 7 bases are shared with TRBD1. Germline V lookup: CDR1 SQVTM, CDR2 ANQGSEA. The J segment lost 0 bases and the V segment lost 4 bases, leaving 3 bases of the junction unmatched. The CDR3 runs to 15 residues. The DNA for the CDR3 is TGCAGCGTTGCAGGGACAGCCTCTGGGGCCAACGTCCTGACTTTC. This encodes CSVAGTASGANVLTF. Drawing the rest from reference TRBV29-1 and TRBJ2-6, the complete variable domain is SAVISQKPSRDICQRGTSLTIQCQVDSQVTMMFWYRQQPGQSLTLIATANQGSEATYESGFVIDKFPISRPNLTFSTLTVSNMSPEDSSIYLCSVAGTASGANVLTFGAGSRLTVL.

The CDR3 DNA reads as TGTGCCAGCAGTTTTCGGGGAGGCGTAACTGAAGCTTTCTTT. Translated: CASSFRGGVTEAFF. The rearrangement uses TRBV28 and TRBJ1-1, with unresolved D. Germline values: CDR1 MDHEN, CDR2 SYDVKM. This CDR3 is built from 14 residues. V was clipped by 3 bases and J by 5 bases, with 13 bases between them.

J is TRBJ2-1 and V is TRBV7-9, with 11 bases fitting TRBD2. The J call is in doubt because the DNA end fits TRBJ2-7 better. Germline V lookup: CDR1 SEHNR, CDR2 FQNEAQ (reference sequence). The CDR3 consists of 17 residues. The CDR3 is CASSPPGFLAGGNEQYF. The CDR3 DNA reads TGTGCCAGCAGCCCACCGGGGTTTCTAGCGGGAGGAAACGAGCAGTACTTC.

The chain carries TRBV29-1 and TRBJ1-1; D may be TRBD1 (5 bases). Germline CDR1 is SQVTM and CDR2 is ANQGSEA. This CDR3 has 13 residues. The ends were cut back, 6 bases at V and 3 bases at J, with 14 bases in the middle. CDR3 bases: TGCAGCGTACGCGACGGGGGGGACACTGAAGCTTTCTTT. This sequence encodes CSVRDGGDTEAFF.

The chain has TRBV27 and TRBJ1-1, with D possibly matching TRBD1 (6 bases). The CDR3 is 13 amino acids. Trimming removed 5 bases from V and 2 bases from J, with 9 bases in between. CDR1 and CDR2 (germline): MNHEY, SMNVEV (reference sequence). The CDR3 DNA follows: TGTGCCAGCAGTGAGGGACAAAACACTGAAGCTTTCTTT. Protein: CASSEGQNTEAFF.

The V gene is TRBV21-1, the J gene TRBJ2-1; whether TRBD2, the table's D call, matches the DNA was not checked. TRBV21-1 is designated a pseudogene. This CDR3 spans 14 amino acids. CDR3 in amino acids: CASSKVRAGDEQFF. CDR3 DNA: TGTGCCAGCAGCAAAGTGAGGGCGGGAGATGAGCAGTTCTTC.

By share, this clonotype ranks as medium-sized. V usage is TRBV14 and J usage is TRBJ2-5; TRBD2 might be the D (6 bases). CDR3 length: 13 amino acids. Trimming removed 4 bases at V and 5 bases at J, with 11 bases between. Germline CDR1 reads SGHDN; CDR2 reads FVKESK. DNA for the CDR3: TGTGCCAGCAGCCCGGGACTGAGGGAGACCCAGTACTTC. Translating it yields CASSPGLRETQYF. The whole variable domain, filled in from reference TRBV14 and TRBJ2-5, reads EAGVTQFPSHSVIEKGQTVTLRCDPISGHDNLYWYRRVMGKEIKFLLHFVKESKQDESGMPNNRFLAERTGGTYSTLKVQPAELEDSGVYFCASSPGLRETQYFGPGTRLLVL.

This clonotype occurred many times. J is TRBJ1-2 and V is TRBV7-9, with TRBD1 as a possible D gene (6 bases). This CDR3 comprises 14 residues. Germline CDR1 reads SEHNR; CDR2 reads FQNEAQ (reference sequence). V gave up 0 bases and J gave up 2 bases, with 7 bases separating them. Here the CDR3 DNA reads TGTGCCAGCAGCTTAGCGGGGGCGAACTATGGCTACACCTTC. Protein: CASSLAGANYGYTF. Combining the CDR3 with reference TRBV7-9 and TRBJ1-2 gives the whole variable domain DTGVSQNPRHKITKRGQNVTFRCDPISEHNRLYWYRQTLGQGPEFLTYFQNEAQLEKSRLLSDRFSAERPKGSFSTLEIQRTEQGDSAMYLCASSLAGANYGYTFGSGTRLTVV.